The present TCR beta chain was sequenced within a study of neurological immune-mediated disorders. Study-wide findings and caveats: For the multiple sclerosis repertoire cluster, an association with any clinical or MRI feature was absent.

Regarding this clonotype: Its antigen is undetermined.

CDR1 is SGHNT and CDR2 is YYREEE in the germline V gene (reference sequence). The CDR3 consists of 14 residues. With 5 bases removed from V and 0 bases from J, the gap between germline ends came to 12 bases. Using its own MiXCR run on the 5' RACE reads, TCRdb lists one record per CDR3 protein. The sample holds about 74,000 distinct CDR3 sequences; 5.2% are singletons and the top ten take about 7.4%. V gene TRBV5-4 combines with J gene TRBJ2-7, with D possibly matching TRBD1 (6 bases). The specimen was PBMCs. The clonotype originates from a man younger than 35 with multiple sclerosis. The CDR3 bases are TGTGCCAGCAGGCGGCAGGGGAGCTCCTACGAGCAGTACTTC. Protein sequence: CASRRQGSSYEQYF.